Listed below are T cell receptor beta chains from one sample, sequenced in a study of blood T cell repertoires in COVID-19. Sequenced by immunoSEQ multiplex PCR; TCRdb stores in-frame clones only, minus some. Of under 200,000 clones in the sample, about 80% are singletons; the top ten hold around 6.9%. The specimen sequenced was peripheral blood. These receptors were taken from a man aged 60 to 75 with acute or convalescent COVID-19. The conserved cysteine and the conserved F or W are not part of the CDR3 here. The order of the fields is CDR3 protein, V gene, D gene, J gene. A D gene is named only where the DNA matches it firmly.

CDR3aa: ASSPGQGETEAF; v_gene: TRBV5-4; d_gene: TRBD1; j_gene: TRBJ1-1
CDR3aa: ASSMLQGVSYNEQF; v_gene: TRBV19; d_gene: TRBD1; j_gene: TRBJ2-1
CDR3aa: ASSLAFYSNQPQH; v_gene: TRBV7-2; d_gene: -; j_gene: TRBJ1-5
CDR3aa: ASNLQGYQPQH; v_gene: TRBV28; d_gene: TRBD1; j_gene: TRBJ1-5
CDR3aa: ASSRTGTTWNTIY; v_gene: TRBV6-2/TRBV6-3; d_gene: -; j_gene: TRBJ1-3
CDR3aa: ASSYSDRPNQPQH; v_gene: TRBV6-6; d_gene: -; j_gene: TRBJ1-5
CDR3aa: ASSLGRTGELF; v_gene: TRBV7-3; d_gene: -; j_gene: TRBJ2-2
CDR3aa: ATSDNTGYEQY; v_gene: TRBV24-1; d_gene: -; j_gene: TRBJ2-7
CDR3aa: ASSEGRRGSEQF; v_gene: TRBV2; d_gene: -; j_gene: TRBJ2-1
CDR3aa: ASSPLQPGADEKLF; v_gene: TRBV18; d_gene: -; j_gene: TRBJ1-4
CDR3aa: SVEQGPGDEQF; v_gene: TRBV29-1; d_gene: -; j_gene: TRBJ2-1
CDR3aa: ASSPTGFSSEAF; v_gene: TRBV3-1/TRBV3-2; d_gene: -; j_gene: TRBJ1-1
CDR3aa: ASSYSRTGASFYGYT; v_gene: TRBV6-2/TRBV6-3; d_gene: TRBD1; j_gene: TRBJ1-2
CDR3aa: ASSDPDRATYEQY; v_gene: TRBV2; d_gene: TRBD1; j_gene: TRBJ2-7
CDR3aa: ASSMGLAGYNEQF; v_gene: TRBV7-2; d_gene: TRBD2; j_gene: TRBJ2-1
CDR3aa: ASSKDRLADIDNEQF; v_gene: TRBV21-1; d_gene: -; j_gene: TRBJ2-1
CDR3aa: ASSRGGSNQPQH; v_gene: TRBV6-5; d_gene: -; j_gene: TRBJ1-5
CDR3aa: ASSVEREGLAVWEQY; v_gene: TRBV9; d_gene: TRBD2; j_gene: TRBJ2-7
CDR3aa: ASSIEDRLYEQY; v_gene: TRBV13; d_gene: TRBD1; j_gene: TRBJ2-7
CDR3aa: ASSVLTEHVQY; v_gene: TRBV25-1; d_gene: -; j_gene: TRBJ2-7
CDR3aa: ASRPTANYGYT; v_gene: TRBV12-3/TRBV12-4; d_gene: -; j_gene: TRBJ1-2
CDR3aa: AWSVQGALH; v_gene: TRBV30; d_gene: -; j_gene: TRBJ1-6
CDR3aa: ASSPQGAGNQPQH; v_gene: TRBV6-4; d_gene: TRBD1; j_gene: TRBJ1-5
CDR3aa: ASSQAGLWGHRGYT; v_gene: TRBV4-3; d_gene: -; j_gene: TRBJ1-2
CDR3aa: ATSRAAQPQH; v_gene: TRBV15; d_gene: -; j_gene: TRBJ1-5
CDR3aa: ASSQSVRQDSNQPQH; v_gene: TRBV23-1; d_gene: -; j_gene: TRBJ1-5
CDR3aa: SVAGLAGANTGELF; v_gene: TRBV29-1; d_gene: TRBD2; j_gene: TRBJ2-2
CDR3aa: ASSPMATSSGVDSPLH; v_gene: TRBV7-9; d_gene: -; j_gene: TRBJ1-6
CDR3aa: ASSQINYEQY; v_gene: TRBV4-2; d_gene: -; j_gene: TRBJ2-7
CDR3aa: ASSSPPGKRGGLDIQY; v_gene: TRBV9; d_gene: TRBD2; j_gene: TRBJ2-4
CDR3aa: ASSLGSGRSYEQY; v_gene: TRBV5-4; d_gene: TRBD2; j_gene: TRBJ2-7
CDR3aa: ASRPTGSSYEQY; v_gene: TRBV3-1/TRBV3-2; d_gene: TRBD1; j_gene: TRBJ2-7
CDR3aa: ASSQDRRGQAF; v_gene: TRBV3-1/TRBV3-2; d_gene: TRBD1; j_gene: TRBJ1-1
CDR3aa: ASSLAGGLGYGYT; v_gene: TRBV7-9; d_gene: -; j_gene: TRBJ1-2
CDR3aa: ASSYMEGAPNTGELF; v_gene: TRBV9; d_gene: -; j_gene: TRBJ2-2
CDR3aa: ASSVNPTLSTSGAYEQY; v_gene: TRBV11-2; d_gene: TRBD2; j_gene: TRBJ2-7
CDR3aa: ASSLGGQGDLNYGYT; v_gene: TRBV11-2; d_gene: TRBD1; j_gene: TRBJ1-2
CDR3aa: SAVGQGAYGYT; v_gene: TRBV29-1; d_gene: TRBD1; j_gene: TRBJ1-2
CDR3aa: ASSEDSVRGPNYGYT; v_gene: TRBV6-1; d_gene: -; j_gene: TRBJ1-2
CDR3aa: ASSEEGGGRASETQY; v_gene: TRBV6-1; d_gene: TRBD2; j_gene: TRBJ2-5
CDR3aa: ASSSRDRGREKLF; v_gene: TRBV3-1/TRBV3-2; d_gene: TRBD1; j_gene: TRBJ1-4
CDR3aa: ASSFREGYMNTEAF; v_gene: TRBV5-6; d_gene: -; j_gene: TRBJ1-1
CDR3aa: ASSAGGVTEAF; v_gene: TRBV7-2; d_gene: -; j_gene: TRBJ1-1
CDR3aa: ASSLIGGRRGAEAF; v_gene: TRBV27; d_gene: -; j_gene: TRBJ1-1
CDR3aa: ASSRKTSALLLSTDTQY; v_gene: TRBV18; d_gene: TRBD2; j_gene: TRBJ2-3
CDR3aa: ASSLIQGGAIYGYT; v_gene: TRBV5-1; d_gene: -; j_gene: TRBJ1-2
CDR3aa: ATSDLRPGSDTQY; v_gene: TRBV24-1; d_gene: -; j_gene: TRBJ2-3